This T cell receptor beta chain is from a study of blood T cell repertoires in COVID-19. In the study overall: T cells, B-cell-depleted T cells, or PBMCs provided the cDNA or gDNA that served as material.

J gave up 2 bases and V 3 bases, and 6 bases lay outside the gene matches. The CDR3 contains 15 residues. CDR1 and CDR2 from the germline V gene are KGHSH and LQKENI. Method: immunoSEQ multiplex PCR; TCRdb's copy keeps in-frame clones and lacks some. The data hold around 400,000 clones, with more than 80% observed a single time. Sequencing was done on a sample of peripheral blood. This TCR was sampled from a man aged 40-49 years with acute or convalescent COVID-19. The chain employs TRBV18 and TRBJ2-7; 8 positions match TRBD1. CDR3 nucleotide sequence: TGTGCCAGCTCACCTACAGGGGGTGATGCCTACGAGCAGTACTTC. It translates to CASSPTGGDAYEQYF. The full variable domain, in which reference TRBV18 and TRBJ2-7 provide the parts outside the CDR3, is NAGVMQNPRHLVRRRGQEARLRCSPMKGHSHVYWYRQLPEEGLKFMVYLQKENIIDESGMPKERFSAEFPKEGPSILRIQQVVRGDSAAYFCASSPTGGDAYEQYFGPGTRLTVT.